One sample yielded the 28 T cell receptor beta chains listed below, sequenced in a study of identical twins. Via MiXCR, TCRdb re-called the 5' RACE reads, giving one row per CDR3 protein. The sample yields under 800,000 distinct CDR3 sequences, 21% seen once. This same sample was also part of a study on T cells expressing NK-cell markers.

The sample taken for sequencing was PBMCs. The receptors were gathered from a woman younger than 30 in good health.

This clonotype showed up just a few times. The chain combines TRBV10-3 with TRBJ2-1; 10 bases agree with TRBD2. The CDR3 covers 16 residues. V dropped 5 bases and J dropped 6; count of bases not matched to a gene: 10. Germline V CDR1 and CDR2: ENHRY, SYGVKD. This chain's CDR3 is CAISPLTSGWGNEQFF. DNA of the CDR3: TGTGCCATCAGTCCCTTGACTAGCGGGTGGGGCAATGAGCAGTTCTTC.

The chain couples TRBV9 to TRBJ2-1, with 9 bases matching TRBD2. J gave up 2 bases and V 3 bases, and 3 bases lay outside the gene matches. CDR3 size: 15 residues. CDR1 and CDR2 (germline): SGDLS, YYNGEE. For the CDR3, the DNA is TGTGCCAGCAGCGATAGCGGGAGTCCCTACAATGAGCAGTTCTTC. This codes for CASSDSGSPYNEQFF.

V gene TRBV20-1 combines with J gene TRBJ1-1; D remains unclear. The CDR3 covers 13 residues. Trimming pared 4 bases from V and 1 base from J, leaving 10 bases between. Looked up from germline, CDR1 is DFQATT and CDR2 is SNEGSKA (reference sequence). The CDR3 sequence: CSANKGRNTEAFF. The CDR3 bases are TGCAGTGCTAACAAAGGAAGGAACACTGAAGCTTTCTTT.

The sample holds many counts of this clonotype. This chain joins TRBV18 and TRBJ1-2; D not resolved. The CDR3 extends over 13 amino acids. In germline, CDR1 is KGHSH, CDR2 LQKENI. With 1 base removed from V and 3 bases from J, the gap between germline ends came to 6 bases. CDR3 DNA sequence: TGTGCCAGCTCACCACGAACAGACTATGGCTACACCTTC. Its protein is CASSPRTDYGYTF.

The chain has TRBV7-9 and TRBJ2-1, with 11 positions matching TRBD1. The CDR3 is 15 amino acids. Germline V CDR1 and CDR2: SEHNR, FQNEAQ (reference sequence). With V trimmed by 4 bases and J by 9 bases, 8 bases remained unmatched. CDR3 residues: CASSSPGQGVGEQFF. In nucleotides, the CDR3 is TGTGCCAGCAGCTCACCGGGACAGGGGGTAGGTGAGCAGTTCTTC.

A few counts support this clonotype. The chain is built from TRBV7-9 and TRBJ2-7, with D perhaps TRBD1 (6 bases). Trimming pared 5 bases from V and 5 bases from J, leaving 13 bases between. From germline, CDR1 is SEHNR and CDR2 FQNEAQ (reference sequence). CDR3 length: 13 amino acids. The CDR3 region is CASSTNRDHEQYF. The CDR3 bases are TGTGCCAGCAGCACCAACAGGGACCACGAGCAGTACTTC.

This clonotype was counted between two and nine times. CDR3 DNA: TGTGCCAGCAGCTTCGACAGCTACTCCTACGAGCAGTACTTC. Protein sequence: CASSFDSYSYEQYF. The V and J genes are TRBV7-9 and TRBJ2-7; weak D call: TRBD1 (5 bases). The CDR3 length is 14 residues. Trimming cost V 3 bases and J 0 bases, with 9 bases left between them. Germline assignment: CDR1 SEHNR and CDR2 FQNEAQ (reference sequence).

This clonotype showed up many times. This sequence joins TRBV20-1 and TRBJ2-2; 12 nucleotides match TRBD2. The CDR3 is 18 residues long. With V trimmed by 5 bases and J by 0 bases, 10 bases remained unmatched. The germline gives CDR1 DFQATT, CDR2 SNEGSKA (reference sequence). CDR3 DNA sequence: TGCAGTGCTCGAGCCGGGACTAGCGGGCGTACGAACACCGGGGAGCTGTTTTTT. Protein: CSARAGTSGRTNTGELFF.

This clonotype was seen a handful of times. V is TRBV24-1 and J is TRBJ1-5; 10 nucleotides line up with TRBD1. V trimming: 5 bases; J trimming: 6 bases; junction bases outside the gene matches: 0. The CDR3 runs to 13 residues. CDR1 and CDR2 (germline): KGHDR, SFDVKD. Written as DNA, the CDR3 is TGTGCCACCAGTGGGACAGGGGGTCAGCCCCAGCATTTT. Translating it yields CATSGTGGQPQHF.

The CDR3 DNA reads as TGTGCCAGCAGCTTACCCGGGCGAGTTGGGGCCAACGTCCTGACTTTC. Its protein is CASSLPGRVGANVLTF. J is TRBJ2-6 and V is TRBV7-9; unclear D gene. The V gene lost 2 bases and the J gene lost 3 bases, with 11 bases spanning the gap. The CDR3 covers 16 residues. Germline CDR1 is SEHNR and CDR2 is FQNEAQ (reference sequence).

This chain connects TRBV7-8 to TRBJ2-7; perhaps TRBD1 as D (6 bases). This CDR3 region has 16 residues. V dropped 2 bases and J dropped 0 bases, with 14 bases sitting between them. Germline V gene lookup returns CDR1 SGHVS and CDR2 FQNEAQ. DNA of the CDR3: TGTGCCAGCAGCTTAATCCCCCGGGACACCTCCTACGAGCAGTACTTC. The encoded protein is CASSLIPRDTSYEQYF. The full variable domain, in which reference TRBV7-8 and TRBJ2-7 provide the parts outside the CDR3, is GAGVSQSPRYKVAKRGQDVALRCDPISGHVSLFWYQQALGQGPEFLTYFQNEAQLDKSGLPSDRFFAERPEGSVSTLKIQRTQQEDSAVYLCASSLIPRDTSYEQYFGPGTRLTVT.

The table lists this clonotype with a few counts. V gene TRBV29-1 combines with J gene TRBJ1-5, with 7 positions matching TRBD1. CDR1 is SQVTM and CDR2 is ANQGSEA in the germline V gene. The ends lost 6 bases at V and 9 bases at J; junction bases unmatched: 11. This CDR3 contains 13 residues. The CDR3 sequence: CSVETGDEGPQHF. The CDR3 DNA sequence: TGCAGCGTGGAAACAGGGGACGAGGGGCCCCAGCATTTT.

The chain is built from TRBV6-1 and TRBJ1-5; D gene uncertain. This CDR3 has 11 residues. V lost 10 bases to trimming and J lost 6 bases, with 10 bases between them. CDR1 is MNHNS, CDR2 SASEGT, per germline. CDR3 region: CATGLGQPQHF. CDR3 nucleotides: TGTGCCACAGGACTGGGTCAGCCCCAGCATTTT.

The rearrangement joins TRBV7-2 to TRBJ2-3; TRBD2 is a possible D gene (5 bases). There are 17 residues in the CDR3. Trimming took 4 bases from V and 4 from J, leaving 21 bases between them. Germline CDR1 and CDR2: SGHTA and FQGNSA. The CDR3: CASSSKVVVEGSDTQYF. In nucleotides, the CDR3 is TGTGCCAGCAGCTCCAAAGTGGTTGTTGAGGGATCAGATACGCAGTATTTT.

This clonotype was picked up many times. This rearrangement joins TRBV12-3 or TRBV12-4 to TRBJ1-3, with D perhaps TRBD1 (5 bases). The CDR3 length is 14 residues. Trimming removed 3 bases at V and 4 bases at J, with 10 bases between. The CDR3 coding sequence is TGTGCCAGCAGTTTTGGGGGAAAGGGAAACACCATATATTTT. This gives the protein CASSFGGKGNTIYF.

This clonotype was observed a handful of times. The CDR3 nucleotides are TGCAGCGTTGTAAGGATGATCGGCACAGATACGCAGTATTTT. Its translation: CSVVRMIGTDTQYF. The genes are TRBV29-1 and TRBJ2-3; no reliable D call. CDR3 length: 14 residues. The V end was cut by 4 bases, the J end by 1 base, with 12 bases between. Germline values: CDR1 SQVTM, CDR2 ANQGSEA.

This clonotype was counted once. CDR3 nucleotide sequence: TGCAGTGCTAAAGGGGGCCCTGAAGCTTTCTTT. Residues: CSAKGGPEAFF. The chain is built from TRBV20-1 and TRBJ1-1, with TRBD1 matching over 7 bases. The germline V gene encodes CDR1 DFQATT and CDR2 SNEGSKA (reference sequence). The CDR3 extends over 11 amino acids. After removal of 4 bases from V and 6 bases from J, the junction contained 2 bases not matched to a gene.

CDR3 DNA sequence: TGTGCCAGCAGCAGCGGACGATTCGAAAAACTGTTTTTT. Its translation: CASSSGRFEKLFF. The chain is built from TRBV7-9 and TRBJ1-4; D uncertain. CDR3 length: 13 amino acids. Germline V gives CDR1 SEHNR, CDR2 FQNEAQ (reference sequence). V was pared by 5 bases and J by 8 bases, with 12 bases between.

This clonotype was counted a few times. The CDR3 is CASSPGLGTYEQYF. CDR3 nucleotide sequence: TGTGCCAGCTCACCGGGACTAGGCACCTACGAGCAGTACTTC. J is TRBJ2-7 and V is TRBV18, with 8 bases aligning to TRBD2. The length of the CDR3 is 14 residues. V gave up 3 bases and J gave up 2 bases; unmatched junction bases: 3. The germline gives CDR1 KGHSH, CDR2 LQKENI.

The chain joins TRBV2 to TRBJ2-1, with D maybe TRBD2 (5 bases). Deletions cut 7 bases from V and 8 bases from J, with 9 bases between. CDR1 SNHLY and CDR2 FYNNEI come from the germline V gene. The CDR3 sequence is 11 residues long. The CDR3 nucleotides read TGTGCCAGCACCGGGGAAGATGAGCAGTTCTTC. It translates to CASTGEDEQFF.

The V gene is TRBV5-1, the J gene TRBJ1-6, with D maybe TRBD1 (6 bases). V lost 2 bases and J lost 7, with 13 bases in between. Germline lookup yields CDR1 SGHRS and CDR2 YFSETQ. The CDR3 runs to 15 residues. This CDR3 reads CASSFWTDLNSPLHF. The CDR3 DNA reads as TGCGCCAGCAGCTTCTGGACAGACCTAAATTCACCCCTCCACTTT.

The chain uses TRBV3-1 and TRBJ2-1; D perhaps matches TRBD1 (5 bases). Germline lookup yields CDR1 LGHDT and CDR2 YNNKEL (reference sequence). V dropped 0 bases and J dropped 12 bases, with 9 bases sitting between them. This CDR3 spans 12 amino acids. This CDR3 is CASSQDSRVQFF. CDR3 nucleotide sequence: TGTGCCAGCAGCCAAGATAGCAGGGTGCAGTTCTTC.

This clonotype was picked up a small number of times. The chain uses TRBV3-1 and TRBJ1-1; TRBD1 aligns across 9 bases. V lost 3 bases to trimming and J lost 1 base; unmatched junction nucleotides: 3. This CDR3 comprises 15 residues. CDR1 LGHDT and CDR2 YNNKEL come from the germline V gene (reference sequence). The CDR3 DNA reads TGTGCCAGCAGCCATGGGGACAGGGCGAACACTGAAGCTTTCTTT. Its protein is CASSHGDRANTEAFF.

The sample holds a few counts of this clonotype. V is TRBV3-1 and J is TRBJ2-1, with 8 bases identical to TRBD2. Germline V gene sequence: CDR1 LGHDT, CDR2 YNNKEL (reference sequence). The CDR3 sequence is 16 residues long. The trim removed 5 bases at V and 8 bases at J, leaving 14 bases unmatched. The CDR3 spells CASSSFYGREVHEQFF. The CDR3 region has the DNA TGTGCCAGCAGCTCATTTTACGGGCGGGAGGTACATGAGCAGTTCTTC.

The gene calls are TRBV6-2 or TRBV6-3 and TRBJ2-6; unclear D gene. Trimming shortened V by 10 bases and J by 2 bases, and 6 bases separated the two germline ends. CDR1 and CDR2 from the germline V gene are MNHEY and SVGEGT. The CDR3 has 12 amino acids. The CDR3, as DNA: TGTGCCACCCATCCTGGGGCCAACGTCCTGACTTTC. This codes for CATHPGANVLTF.

The chain joins TRBV20-1 to TRBJ2-4, with D uncertain. The V end was cut by 7 bases, the J end by 7 bases, with 14 bases between. CDR1 and CDR2 (germline): DFQATT, SNEGSKA (reference sequence). This CDR3 has 12 amino acids. The CDR3 spells CSVPEGSNIQYF. The CDR3 coding sequence is TGCAGTGTCCCAGAAGGATCGAACATTCAGTACTTC.

This clonotype was picked up a small number of times. CDR3 loop: CASSPGTYDGAGNTIYF. DNA of the CDR3: TGTGCCAGCAGTCCCGGGACTTATGATGGGGCCGGAAACACCATATATTTT. This chain links TRBV6-1 with TRBJ1-3, with a tentative D call TRBD1 (5 bases). Germline CDR1 and CDR2: MNHNS and SASEGT. V shed 5 bases and J shed 4 bases, with 21 bases lying between them. CDR3 length: 17 amino acids.

At least ten counts were recorded for this clonotype. V and J are TRBV9 and TRBJ2-3, with 9 bases that match TRBD2. The length of the CDR3 is 16 residues. Per the germline V gene, CDR1 is SGDLS and CDR2 is YYNGEE. Trimming took 0 bases from V and 6 from J; bases not matched to a gene: 8. DNA for the CDR3: TGTGCCAGCAGCGTAGCGCTAGCGGGATTGTCTGATACGCAGTATTTT. It yields the protein CASSVALAGLSDTQYF.